This passage covers 19 T cell receptor beta chains from one sample sequenced in a study of cytomegalovirus exposure and HLA in healthy donors. The assay was immunoSEQ multiplex PCR, and TCRdb's table has in-frame clones only and misses some. This sample has 50,000 to 65,000 clones; roughly 94% occur once, and the top ten carry around 7%. Specimen: PBMCs. The source of these receptors is a woman under 30 in good health and CMV-seropositive.

Concerning this clone: A junction boundary mismatches the germline segment, possibly from a read error. J is TRBJ2-7 and V is TRBV7-8; D perhaps matches TRBD1 (6 bases). Germline CDR1 and CDR2: SGHVS and FQNEAQ. The CDR3 runs to 13 residues. CDR3 region: CASSSGQSRRLNF. CDR3 coding DNA: TGTGCCAGCAGCTCTGGACAGAGCCGAAGGTTAAACTTC. The full variable domain, in which reference TRBV7-8 and TRBJ2-7 provide the parts outside the CDR3, is GAGVSQSPRYKVAKRGQDVALRCDPISGHVSLFWYQQALGQGPEFLTYFQNEAQLDKSGLPSDRFFAERPEGSVSTLKIQRTQQEDSAVYLCASSSGQSRRLNFGPGTRLTVT.

The chain joins TRBV5-6 to TRBJ2-7; TRBD2 matches 7 bases. CDR1 and CDR2 from the germline V gene are SGHDT and YYEEEE. The CDR3 contains 17 residues. The V gene end was trimmed by 4 bases and the J gene end by 9 bases; junction bases not matched to a gene: 22. This CDR3 is CASSDPTGGSPGGLQYF. CDR3 sequence (DNA): TGTGCCAGCAGCGACCCTACGGGAGGATCCCCAGGAGGCTTGCAGTACTTC.

J is TRBJ2-7 and V is TRBV28, with 10 bases identical to TRBD2. The CDR3 extends over 15 amino acids. V dropped 5 bases and J dropped 6; count of bases not matched to a gene: 10. Looked up from germline, CDR1 is MDHEN and CDR2 is SYDVKM. CDR3 DNA sequence: TGTGCCAGCAGTCGCCCCAGCGGGGGGGTTGGCGAGCAGTACTTC. It specifies CASSRPSGGVGEQYF. Complete variable domain (other parts from reference TRBV28 and TRBJ2-7): DVKVTQSSRYLVKRTGEKVFLECVQDMDHENMFWYRQDPGLGLRLIYFSYDVKMKEKGDIPEGYSVSREKKERFSLILESASTNQTSMYLCASSRPSGGVGEQYFGPGTRLTVT.

V and J are TRBV27 and TRBJ2-3; D gene unclear. The CDR3 is 15 amino acids. The germline gives CDR1 MNHEY, CDR2 SMNVEV (reference sequence). Trimming cost V 3 bases and J 0 bases, with 10 bases left between them. CDR3 coding DNA: TGTGCCAGCAGTTTTGGAGCGTATAGCACAGATACGCAGTATTTT. It is translated as CASSFGAYSTDTQYF.

The gene calls are TRBV20-1 and TRBJ2-7; a weak D match, TRBD2 (5 bases). CDR3 length: 11 residues. The ends were cut back, 3 bases at V and 2 bases at J, with 5 bases in the middle. In germline, CDR1 is DFQATT, CDR2 SNEGSKA (reference sequence). Here the CDR3 DNA reads TGCAGTGCTAGGAGGGCCTACGAGCAGTACTTC. This translates into CSARRAYEQYF.

The chain employs TRBV20-1 and TRBJ1-2; D is perhaps TRBD1 (5 bases). V dropped 3 bases and J dropped 7 bases, with 9 bases sitting between them. The CDR3 totals 11 residues. Germline V CDR1 and CDR2: DFQATT, SNEGSKA (reference sequence). CDR3 nucleotide sequence: TGCAGTGCTAGTCCGCAGGGTGGCTACACCTTC. Its protein is CSASPQGGYTF.

The chain carries TRBV20-1 and TRBJ2-4, with no clear D. The CDR3 consists of 11 residues. V lost 6 bases and J 4 bases, leaving 7 bases between the germline ends. Germline CDR1 is DFQATT and CDR2 is SNEGSKA (reference sequence). The CDR3 region is CSANFKNIQYF. CDR3 bases: TGCAGTGCAAACTTTAAAAACATTCAGTACTTC.

The V call is TRBV5-6, the J call TRBJ1-2; a possible D gene is TRBD1 (5 bases). This CDR3 has 13 amino acids. Germline CDR1 is SGHDT and CDR2 is YYEEEE. The germline V and J ends were trimmed by 7 bases and 6 bases, with 16 bases remaining between them. The CDR3 is CASGSDGAHGYTF. In nucleotides, the CDR3 is TGTGCCAGCGGATCCGATGGGGCTCATGGCTACACCTTC.

This chain connects TRBV7-9 to TRBJ1-5; the D gene is possibly TRBD1 (6 bases). Germline V gene sequence: CDR1 SEHNR, CDR2 FQNEAQ (reference sequence). This CDR3 region has 14 residues. Trimming stripped 5 bases from V and 7 bases from J, with 15 bases between. CDR3 nucleotides: TGTGCCAGCAGCCCCGCGGGGGGGCCCCAGCCCCAGCATTTT. Translated, it gives CASSPAGGPQPQHF.

This chain links TRBV28 with TRBJ2-5; tentative D call: TRBD1 (6 bases). V dropped 4 bases and J dropped 4 bases, with 19 bases sitting between them. The germline V gene encodes CDR1 MDHEN and CDR2 SYDVKM. This CDR3 spans 16 amino acids. The CDR3 reads CASSSRDFGDTETQYF. The DNA for the CDR3 is TGTGCCAGCAGTTCAAGGGATTTTGGGGACACAGAGACCCAGTACTTC. The whole variable domain, remainder taken from reference TRBV28 and TRBJ2-5, is DVKVTQSSRYLVKRTGEKVFLECVQDMDHENMFWYRQDPGLGLRLIYFSYDVKMKEKGDIPEGYSVSREKKERFSLILESASTNQTSMYLCASSSRDFGDTETQYFGPGTRLLVL.

The genes are TRBV6-5 and TRBJ2-1, with D possibly TRBD2 on 6 matching bases. The CDR3 runs 15 residues. The V gene lost 5 bases and the J gene lost 0 bases, with 11 bases spanning the gap. Germline V gene data show CDR1 as MNHEY and CDR2 as SVGAGI. CDR3 residues: CASSLSGSSYNEQFF. In DNA, the CDR3 is TGTGCCAGCAGTCTTTCCGGGAGCTCCTACAATGAGCAGTTCTTC.

The chain couples TRBV9 to TRBJ2-1; 12 bases match TRBD2. Germline assignment: CDR1 SGDLS and CDR2 YYNGEE. The junction had 3 bases not matched to a gene; V was cut back by 3 bases and J by 2 bases. This CDR3 is built from 16 residues. The CDR3 DNA is TGTGCCAGCAGCGCCCGGACTAGCGGGGCCTACAATGAGCAGTTCTTC. Translating it yields CASSARTSGAYNEQFF.

This chain connects TRBV6-4 to TRBJ1-2; TRBD1 aligns across 7 bases. V trimming: 0 bases; J trimming: 6 bases; junction bases outside the gene matches: 7. CDR1 is MRHNA, CDR2 SNTAGT, per germline. The CDR3 runs 15 residues. The CDR3 protein is CASSDSSTGKHGYTF. CDR3 coding DNA: TGTGCCAGCAGTGACTCGTCGACAGGGAAGCATGGCTACACCTTC.

The chain joins TRBV27 to TRBJ2-1, with D maybe TRBD2 (6 bases). Germline CDR1 MNHEY, CDR2 SMNVEV (reference sequence). CDR3 length equals 15 residues. V gave up 5 bases and J gave up 4 bases, with 15 bases separating them. CDR3 bases: TGTGCCAGCAGTCCGTTCGGGAGTGAGTACAATGAGCAGTTCTTC. Protein: CASSPFGSEYNEQFF.

The V and J genes are TRBV30 and TRBJ1-4; no definite D call. Per germline, CDR1 GTSNPN and CDR2 SVGIG (reference sequence). Deletions cut 1 base from V and 8 bases from J, with 8 bases between. This CDR3 region has 12 residues. Here the CDR3 reads CAWSASWEKLFF. CDR3 sequence (DNA): TGTGCCTGGAGTGCGAGTTGGGAAAAACTGTTTTTT.

This chain links TRBV30 with TRBJ2-1; D is uncertain. Germline V gene sequence: CDR1 GTSNPN, CDR2 SVGIG (reference sequence). This CDR3 is 12 amino acids long. V dropped 5 bases and J dropped 9 bases, with 14 bases sitting between them. This CDR3 reads CAWAAPTGEQFF. CDR3 coding DNA: TGTGCCTGGGCGGCTCCGACGGGTGAGCAGTTCTTC. The full variable domain, rest sourced from reference TRBV30 and TRBJ2-1, is SQTIHQWPATLVQPVGSPLSLECTVEGTSNPNLYWYRQAAGRGLQLLFYSVGIGQISSEVPQNLSASRPQDRQFILSSKKLLLSDSGFYLCAWAAPTGEQFFGPGTRLTVL.

The V call is TRBV28, the J call TRBJ1-2; no reliable D call. The germline CDR1 and CDR2 sequences are MDHEN and SYDVKM. The V end lost 2 bases, the J end lost 4 bases, and 8 bases lay between the germline ends. This CDR3 contains 13 residues. CDR3 nucleotide sequence: TGTGCCAGCAGTTTAGGCGGCTTCTATGGCTACACCTTC. Translated: CASSLGGFYGYTF.

The chain is built from TRBV5-1 and TRBJ1-3; the D is unclear. The V end was cut by 1 base, the J end by 4 bases, with 12 bases between. Germline lookup yields CDR1 SGHRS and CDR2 YFSETQ. The CDR3 contains 15 residues. CDR3 sequence (DNA): TGCGCCAGCAGCTTGTTTTTCGGCGGGGGAAACACCATATATTTT. Protein sequence: CASSLFFGGGNTIYF.

This clone was observed once. The rearrangement links TRBV4-1 to TRBJ2-1, with D maybe TRBD1 (5 bases). This CDR3 has 13 amino acids. V was pared by 0 bases and J by 9 bases, with 9 bases between. CDR1 is MGHRA and CDR2 is YSYEKL in the germline V gene. In DNA form, the CDR3 reads TGCGCCAGCAGCCAAGAAGGGGTGGTTGAGCAGTTCTTC. Its protein is CASSQEGVVEQFF.